The following is a TCR beta chain sequence with its context. Seattle patients were enrolled while actively infected and followed longitudinally. The source of the sample is a study of blood T cell repertoires in COVID-19. Only in-frame clones appear in the TCRdb table, and some are missing; sequencing was by immunoSEQ multiplex PCR. Counted here are about 220,000 clones, about 81% occurring once; the ten biggest clones make up over 4%. This CDR3 has 14 residues. The V segment lost 6 bases and the J segment 10 bases; nucleotides outside the gene matches: 11. Germline CDR1 is DFQATT and CDR2 is SNEGSKA (reference sequence).

This receptor was obtained from a woman in her 70s with COVID-19, enrolled during active disease. This rearrangement joins TRBV20-1 to TRBJ2-1; 11 bases match TRBD2. Sequencing was carried out using peripheral blood. The CDR3 DNA follows: TGCAGTGCAAGTAGCGGGAGGGCCAGCTCGGAGCAGTTCTTC. It is translated as CSASSGRASSEQFF.